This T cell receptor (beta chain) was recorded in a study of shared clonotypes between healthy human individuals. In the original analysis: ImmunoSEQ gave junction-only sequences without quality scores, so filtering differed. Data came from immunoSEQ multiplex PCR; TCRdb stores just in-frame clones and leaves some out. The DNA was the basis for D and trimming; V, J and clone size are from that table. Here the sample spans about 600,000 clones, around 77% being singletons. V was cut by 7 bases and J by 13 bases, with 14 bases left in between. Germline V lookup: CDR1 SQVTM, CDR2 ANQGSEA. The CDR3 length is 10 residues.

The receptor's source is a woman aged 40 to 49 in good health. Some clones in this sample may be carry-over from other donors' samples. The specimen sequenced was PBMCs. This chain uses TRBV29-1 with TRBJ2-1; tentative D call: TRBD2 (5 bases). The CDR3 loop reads CSGESEVQFF. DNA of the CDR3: TGCAGCGGCGAATCGGAGGTTCAGTTCTTC.